This T cell receptor beta chain derives from a study of neurological immune-mediated disorders. Study outcomes and limitations: Multiple sclerosis was found to have the least TCR clonal expansion, below healthy controls, and HTLV-1-associated myelopathy the most.

This clonotype was observed at least ten times. Its antigen is not known. The V gene's germline CDR1 is DFQATT and CDR2 SNEGSKA (reference sequence). CDR3 length: 16 residues. V lost 6 bases and J lost 5; bases outside the gene matches: 16. Synthesis of cDNA was accomplished via 5'RACE employing 10-nucleotide random UMIs. TCRdb redid the calling of the 5' RACE reads with MiXCR, one entry per CDR3 protein. This sample carries roughly 120,000 distinct CDR3 sequences, more than 2.5% of them seen once, and the ten largest clones take 1.3%. The chain recombines TRBV20-1 with TRBJ2-1; 7 bases line up with TRBD2. This receptor was taken from a young woman with multiple sclerosis. The specimen was PBMCs. The CDR3 bases are TGCAGTGCCGGAGGGAGTGGGAGGGCCGCCAACAATGAGCAGTTCTTC. It codes for CSAGGSGRAANNEQFF.